This T cell receptor (beta chain) is from a study of CD8+CD57+ T cells in acquired aplastic anemia (dated by TCRdb to between 2017 and 2018). Context from the whole study: Extracted DNA from sorted CD4+ and CD8+ cells averaged around 3.3 ug, ranging from roughly 0.19 to 27.4 ug. Healthy donor samples averaged approximately 10 million reads for CD4+ and about 11 million for CD8+ cells.

This clonotype was counted only a few times. This clone's antigen is unknown. Nothing much larger sits one base from this clone, and base qualities are not available. Results the study describes overall, beyond this receptor: Although twenty-nine CD8+ CDR3 sequences were shared by patients and controls, these sequences appeared highly expressed in patients and within the immunodominant clones of patients. No significant difference in CD8+ Simpson's diversity was found between patients and healthy controls (P=0.060).

Genomic DNA was used as template for profiling of TCR beta VDJ combinations and CDR3 sequences. An Illumina HiSeq 2000 was used for TCR repertoire sequencing. The authors' analysis ran thus. TRBV/TRBJ rearrangement plots, CDR3 size and DJ length profiles, and Simpson's diversity index were used to evaluate the repertoires. The most abundant DNA sequence in the deep sequencing data was taken as the immunodominant clone. CDR3 amino acid sequences were checked for sharing across subjects and were also compared against the VDJdb database and published repertoires. TCRdb reprocessing: public reads trimmed at Q25 with fastp, clones called with MiXCR, in-frame beta chains kept. Identical CDR3 proteins give one entry, which carries the most common genes and DNA. The V and J calls come from TCRdb's annotation, not from the publication. Within this sample are fewer than 250,000 distinct CDR3 sequences, with less than 65% of them counted one time only. Clones ranked in the top ten supply roughly 15% of the sample.

TCR repertoires of sorted CD4+ and CD8+ blood T cells from severe aplastic anemia patients and healthy subjects were deep-sequenced in the study. Ficoll-Paque density gradient centrifugation was used to isolate peripheral blood mononuclear cells. CD4+ and CD8+ T cells were sorted by FACS or magnetic beads before DNA extraction. The V end loses 8 bases and the J end loses 8 bases, and a stretch of 10 bases separates them. Taken from cysteine to phenylalanine, the CDR3 has 11 residues. Of all the DNA, just the CDR3 is kept, 33 bases in frame from base 1. Here the chain combines TRBV12-3 or TRBV12-4 and TRBJ2-4; the D gene is possibly TRBD2, with 6 bases matching. This TCR was recovered from a human donor in good health, serving as a control. Sequencing used sorted CD4+, CD8+, or CD8+CD57+ T cells (not recorded which) from PBMCs. The bases read TGTGCCAGCGGTTGGAGGGACATTCAGTACTTC. Its coded protein is CASGWRDIQYF.